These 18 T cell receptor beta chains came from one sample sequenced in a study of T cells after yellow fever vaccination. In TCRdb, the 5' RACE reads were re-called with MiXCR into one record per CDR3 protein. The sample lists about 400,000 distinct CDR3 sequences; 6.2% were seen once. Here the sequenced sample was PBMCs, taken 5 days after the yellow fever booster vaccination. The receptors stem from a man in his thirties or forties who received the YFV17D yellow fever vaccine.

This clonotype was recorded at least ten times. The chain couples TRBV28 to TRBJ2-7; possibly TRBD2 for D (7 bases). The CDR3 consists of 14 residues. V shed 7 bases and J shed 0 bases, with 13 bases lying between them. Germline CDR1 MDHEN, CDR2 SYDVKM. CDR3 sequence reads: CASTTGGLSYEQYF. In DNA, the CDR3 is TGTGCCAGCACCACCGGGGGGCTCTCCTACGAGCAGTACTTC.

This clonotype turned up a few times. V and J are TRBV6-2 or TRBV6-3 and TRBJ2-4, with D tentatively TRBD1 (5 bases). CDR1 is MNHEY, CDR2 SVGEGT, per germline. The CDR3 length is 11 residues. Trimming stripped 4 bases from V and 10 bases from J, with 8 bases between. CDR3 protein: CASSLGPIQYF. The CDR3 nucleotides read TGTGCCAGCAGTTTGGGGCCTATTCAGTACTTC.

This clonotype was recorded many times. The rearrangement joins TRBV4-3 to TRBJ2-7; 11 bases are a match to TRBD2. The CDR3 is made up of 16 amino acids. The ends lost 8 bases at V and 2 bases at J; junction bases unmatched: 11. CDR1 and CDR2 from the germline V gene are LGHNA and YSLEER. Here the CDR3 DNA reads TGCGCCAGCTCGAATCTAGCGGGAGGCCACACCTACGAGCAGTACTTC. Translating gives CASSNLAGGHTYEQYF.

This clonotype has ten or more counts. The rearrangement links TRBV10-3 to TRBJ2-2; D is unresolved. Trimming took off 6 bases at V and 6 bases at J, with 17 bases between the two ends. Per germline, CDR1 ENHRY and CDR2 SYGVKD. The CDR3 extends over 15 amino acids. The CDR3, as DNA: TGTGCCATCAGCGGCCTGTCCAGTCCCGCCGGGGAGCTGTTTTTT. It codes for CAISGLSSPAGELFF.

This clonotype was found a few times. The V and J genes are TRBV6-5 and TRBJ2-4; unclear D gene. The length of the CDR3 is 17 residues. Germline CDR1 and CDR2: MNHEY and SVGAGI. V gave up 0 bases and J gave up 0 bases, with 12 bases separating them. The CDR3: CASSYSIATLAKNIQYF. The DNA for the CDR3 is TGTGCCAGCAGTTACTCGATTGCGACTCTAGCCAAAAACATTCAGTACTTC.

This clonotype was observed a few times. The CDR3 is CASSSFTGETQYF. The DNA of the CDR3 is TGTGCCAGCAGCTCATTCACCGGAGAGACCCAGTACTTC. The rearrangement uses TRBV7-2 and TRBJ2-5; D not resolved. This CDR3 is built from 13 residues. Germline CDR1 and CDR2: SGHTA and FQGNSA. V was pared by 4 bases and J by 4 bases, with 10 bases between.

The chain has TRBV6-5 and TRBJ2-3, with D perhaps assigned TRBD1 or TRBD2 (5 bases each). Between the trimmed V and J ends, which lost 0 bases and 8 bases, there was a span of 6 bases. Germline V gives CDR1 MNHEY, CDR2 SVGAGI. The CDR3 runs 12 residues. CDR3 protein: CASSYSRGTQYF. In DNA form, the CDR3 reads TGTGCCAGCAGTTACTCGAGGGGTACGCAGTATTTT.

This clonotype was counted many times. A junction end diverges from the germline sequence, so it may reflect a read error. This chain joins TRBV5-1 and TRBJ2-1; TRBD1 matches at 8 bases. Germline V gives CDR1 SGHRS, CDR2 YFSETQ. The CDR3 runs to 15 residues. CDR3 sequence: CASSPGTGFYNEQFF. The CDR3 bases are TGTGCCAGCAGTCCCGGGACAGGCTTCTACAATGAGCAGTTCTTC.

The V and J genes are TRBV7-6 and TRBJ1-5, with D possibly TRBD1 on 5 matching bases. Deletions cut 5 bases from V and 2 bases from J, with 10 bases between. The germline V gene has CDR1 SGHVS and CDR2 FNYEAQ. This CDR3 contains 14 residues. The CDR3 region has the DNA TGTGCCAGCAGCGAGGGACCCGGCAATCAGCCCCAGCATTTT. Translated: CASSEGPGNQPQHF.

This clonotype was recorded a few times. In DNA, the CDR3 is TGTGCCAGCAGCCCGCATTCGGGAAGCTCCTACAATGAGCAGTTCTTC. Amino acid sequence: CASSPHSGSSYNEQFF. The rearrangement joins TRBV7-2 to TRBJ2-1, with a weak D call TRBD2 (5 bases). CDR3 length: 16 residues. The ends were cut back, 5 bases at V and 0 bases at J, with 14 bases in the middle. Germline V lookup: CDR1 SGHTA, CDR2 FQGNSA.

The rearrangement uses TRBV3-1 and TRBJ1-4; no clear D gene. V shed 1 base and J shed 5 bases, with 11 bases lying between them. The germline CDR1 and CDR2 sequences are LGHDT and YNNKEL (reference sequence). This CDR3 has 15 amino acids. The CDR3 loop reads CASSQVSPRNEKLFF. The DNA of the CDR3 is TGTGCCAGCAGCCAAGTAAGTCCCCGGAATGAAAAACTGTTTTTT.

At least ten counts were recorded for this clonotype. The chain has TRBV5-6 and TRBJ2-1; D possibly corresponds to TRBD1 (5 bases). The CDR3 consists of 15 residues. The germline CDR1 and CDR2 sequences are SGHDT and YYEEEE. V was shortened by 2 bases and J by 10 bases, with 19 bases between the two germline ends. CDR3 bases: TGTGCCAGCAGCTTTTCAGGGTATGGCGTTACGGAGCAGTTCTTC. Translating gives CASSFSGYGVTEQFF. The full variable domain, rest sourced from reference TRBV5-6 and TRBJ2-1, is DAGVTQSPTHLIKTRGQQVTLRCSPKSGHDTVSWYQQALGQGPQFIFQYYEEEERQRGNFPDRFSGHQFPNYSSELNVNALLLGDSALYLCASSFSGYGVTEQFFGPGTRLTVL.

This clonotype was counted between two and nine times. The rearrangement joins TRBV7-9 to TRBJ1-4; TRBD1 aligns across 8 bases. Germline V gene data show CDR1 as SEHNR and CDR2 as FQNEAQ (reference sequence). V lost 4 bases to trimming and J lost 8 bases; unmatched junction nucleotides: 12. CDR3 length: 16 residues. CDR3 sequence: CASSYPTGDRWEKLFF. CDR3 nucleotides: TGTGCCAGCAGCTATCCGACAGGGGATCGGTGGGAAAAACTGTTTTTT.

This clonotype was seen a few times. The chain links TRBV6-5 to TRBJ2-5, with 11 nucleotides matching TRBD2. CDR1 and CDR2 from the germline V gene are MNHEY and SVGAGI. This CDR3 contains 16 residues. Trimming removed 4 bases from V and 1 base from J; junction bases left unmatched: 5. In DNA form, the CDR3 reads TGTGCCAGCAGTTCCTTACTAGCGGGAGTCCAAGAGACCCAGTACTTC. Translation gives CASSSLLAGVQETQYF.

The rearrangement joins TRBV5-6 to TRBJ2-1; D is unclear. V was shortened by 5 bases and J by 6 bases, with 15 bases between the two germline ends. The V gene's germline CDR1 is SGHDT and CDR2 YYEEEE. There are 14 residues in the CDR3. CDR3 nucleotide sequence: TGTGCCAGCAGGGACCAAGGTTCAGGCAATGAGCAGTTCTTC. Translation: CASRDQGSGNEQFF.

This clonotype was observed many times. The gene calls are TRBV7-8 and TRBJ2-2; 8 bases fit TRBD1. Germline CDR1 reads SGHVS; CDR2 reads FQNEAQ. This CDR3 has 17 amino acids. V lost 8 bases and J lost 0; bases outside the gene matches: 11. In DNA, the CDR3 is TGTGCCAGCCGGGGAGGCCGGGGACAGGCGAACACCGGGGAGCTGTTTTTT. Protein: CASRGGRGQANTGELFF. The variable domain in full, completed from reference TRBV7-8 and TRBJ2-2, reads GAGVSQSPRYKVAKRGQDVALRCDPISGHVSLFWYQQALGQGPEFLTYFQNEAQLDKSGLPSDRFFAERPEGSVSTLKIQRTQQEDSAVYLCASRGGRGQANTGELFFGEGSRLTVL.

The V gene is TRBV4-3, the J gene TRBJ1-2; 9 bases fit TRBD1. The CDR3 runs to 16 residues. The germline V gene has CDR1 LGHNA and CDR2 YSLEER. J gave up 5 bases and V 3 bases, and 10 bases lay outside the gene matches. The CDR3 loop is CASSHLAAGQGYGYTF. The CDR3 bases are TGCGCCAGCAGCCACCTAGCCGCTGGACAGGGGTATGGCTACACCTTC.

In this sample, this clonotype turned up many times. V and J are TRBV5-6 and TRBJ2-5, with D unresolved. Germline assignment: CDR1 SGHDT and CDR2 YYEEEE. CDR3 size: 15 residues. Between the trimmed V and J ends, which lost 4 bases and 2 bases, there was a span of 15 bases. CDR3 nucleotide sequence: TGTGCCAGCAGCCCTCGGGTAAGACCGCAAGAGACCCAGTACTTC. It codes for CASSPRVRPQETQYF.